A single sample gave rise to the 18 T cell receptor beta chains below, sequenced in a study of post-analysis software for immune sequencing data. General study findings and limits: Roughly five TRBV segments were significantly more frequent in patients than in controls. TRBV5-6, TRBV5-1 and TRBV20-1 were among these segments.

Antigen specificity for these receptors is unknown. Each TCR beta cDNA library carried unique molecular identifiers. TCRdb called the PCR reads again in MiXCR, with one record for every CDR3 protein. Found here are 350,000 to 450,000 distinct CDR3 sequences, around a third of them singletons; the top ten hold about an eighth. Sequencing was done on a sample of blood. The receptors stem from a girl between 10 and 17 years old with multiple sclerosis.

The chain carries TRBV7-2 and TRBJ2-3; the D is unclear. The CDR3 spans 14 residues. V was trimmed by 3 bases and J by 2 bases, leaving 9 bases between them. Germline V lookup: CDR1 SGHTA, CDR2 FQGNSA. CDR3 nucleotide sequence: TGTGCCAGCAGCTTCGGGCTATACACAGATACGCAGTATTTT. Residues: CASSFGLYTDTQYF.

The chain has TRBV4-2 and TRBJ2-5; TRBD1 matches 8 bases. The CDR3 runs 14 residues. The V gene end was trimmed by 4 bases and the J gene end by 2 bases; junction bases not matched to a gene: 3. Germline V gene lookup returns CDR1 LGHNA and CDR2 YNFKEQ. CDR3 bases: TGTGCCAGCAGCCGTGGGACAGGTCAAGAGACCCAGTACTTC. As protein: CASSRGTGQETQYF.

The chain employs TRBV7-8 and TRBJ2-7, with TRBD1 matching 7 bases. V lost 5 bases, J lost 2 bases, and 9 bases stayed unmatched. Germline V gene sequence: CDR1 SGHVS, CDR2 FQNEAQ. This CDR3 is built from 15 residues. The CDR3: CASSLFRDSTYEQYF. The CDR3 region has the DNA TGTGCCAGCAGCCTTTTTCGGGACAGTACCTACGAGCAGTACTTC.

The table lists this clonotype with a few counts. The CDR3 DNA follows: TGTGCCAGCAGCCAAGAAAGATTAGGCGGGCAGTACTTC. This codes for CASSQERLGGQYF. The genes are TRBV4-2 and TRBJ2-5, with D tentatively TRBD2 (5 bases). The CDR3 sequence is 13 residues long. V was clipped by 0 bases and J by 11 bases, with 13 bases between them. Per germline, CDR1 LGHNA and CDR2 YNFKEQ.

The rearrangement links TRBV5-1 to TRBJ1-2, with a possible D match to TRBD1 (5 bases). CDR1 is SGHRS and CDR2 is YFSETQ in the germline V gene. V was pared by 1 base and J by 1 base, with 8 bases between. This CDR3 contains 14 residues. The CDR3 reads CASSLPGYNYGYTF. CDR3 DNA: TGCGCCAGCAGCTTGCCAGGGTATAACTATGGCTACACCTTC.

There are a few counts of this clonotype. In DNA, the CDR3 is TGTGCCAGCAGTCTACTAGAGTCCCAGAAGACCCAGTACTTC. This sequence encodes CASSLLESQKTQYF. The J gene is TRBJ2-5, the V gene TRBV6-5; a possible D gene is TRBD2 (5 bases). CDR3 length equals 14 residues. Deletions cut 5 bases from V and 6 bases from J, with 16 bases between. CDR1 and CDR2 (germline): MNHEY, SVGAGI.

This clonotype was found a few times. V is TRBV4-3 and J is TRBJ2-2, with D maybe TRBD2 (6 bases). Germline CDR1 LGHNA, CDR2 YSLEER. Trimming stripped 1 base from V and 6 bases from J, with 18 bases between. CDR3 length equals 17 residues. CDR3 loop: CASSQGSGRGLPGELFF. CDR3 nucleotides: TGCGCCAGCAGCCAAGGGAGCGGGCGGGGCCTCCCCGGGGAGCTGTTTTTT.

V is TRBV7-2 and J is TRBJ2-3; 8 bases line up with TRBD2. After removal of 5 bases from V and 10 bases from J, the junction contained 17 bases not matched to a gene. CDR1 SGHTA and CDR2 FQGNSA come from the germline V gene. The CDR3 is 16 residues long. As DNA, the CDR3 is TGTGCCAGCAGCCTTCTAGGAGCGGGGGTTGGGGATTCGCAGTATTTT. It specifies CASSLLGAGVGDSQYF. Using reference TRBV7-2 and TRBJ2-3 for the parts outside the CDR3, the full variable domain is GAGVSQSPSNKVTEKGKDVELRCDPISGHTALYWYRQSLGQGLEFLIYFQGNSAPDKSGLPSDRFSAERTGGSVSTLTIQRTQQEDSAVYLCASSLLGAGVGDSQYFGPGTRLTVL.

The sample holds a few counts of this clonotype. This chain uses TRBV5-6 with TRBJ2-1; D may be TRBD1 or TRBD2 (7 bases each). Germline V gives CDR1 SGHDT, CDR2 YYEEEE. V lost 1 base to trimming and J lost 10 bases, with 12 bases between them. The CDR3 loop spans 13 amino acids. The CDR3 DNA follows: TGTGCCAGCAGCTTGCCAGGGGGGGAGGAGCAGTTCTTC. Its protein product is CASSLPGGEEQFF.

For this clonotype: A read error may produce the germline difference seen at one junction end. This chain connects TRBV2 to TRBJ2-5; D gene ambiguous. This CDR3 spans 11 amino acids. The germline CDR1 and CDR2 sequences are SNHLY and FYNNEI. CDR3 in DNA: TGTACCAGCAGTTACCAAGAGACCCAGTACTTC. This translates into CTSSYQETQYF.

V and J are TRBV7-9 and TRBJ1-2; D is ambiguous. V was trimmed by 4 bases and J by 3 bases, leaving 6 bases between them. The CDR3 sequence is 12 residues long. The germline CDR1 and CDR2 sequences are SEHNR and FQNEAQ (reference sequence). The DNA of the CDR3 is TGTGCCAGCAGCTCCGAGCACTATGGCTACACCTTC. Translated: CASSSEHYGYTF. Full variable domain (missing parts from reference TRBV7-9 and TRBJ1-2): DTGVSQNPRHKITKRGQNVTFRCDPISEHNRLYWYRQTLGQGPEFLTYFQNEAQLEKSRLLSDRFSAERPKGSFSTLEIQRTEQGDSAMYLCASSSEHYGYTFGSGTRLTVV.

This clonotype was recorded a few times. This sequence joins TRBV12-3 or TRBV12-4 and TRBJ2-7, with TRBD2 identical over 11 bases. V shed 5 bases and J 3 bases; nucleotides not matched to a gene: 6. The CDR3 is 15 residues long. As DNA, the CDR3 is TGTGCCAGCAGTAAACTAGCGGGGGCCATCTACGAGCAGTACTTC. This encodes CASSKLAGAIYEQYF.

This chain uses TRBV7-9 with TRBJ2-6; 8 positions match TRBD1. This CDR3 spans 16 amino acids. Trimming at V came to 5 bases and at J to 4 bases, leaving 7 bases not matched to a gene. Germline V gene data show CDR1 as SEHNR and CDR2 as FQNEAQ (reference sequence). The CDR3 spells CASSPRTGFGANVLTF. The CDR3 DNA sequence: TGTGCCAGCAGCCCTCGGACAGGGTTCGGGGCCAACGTCCTGACTTTC.

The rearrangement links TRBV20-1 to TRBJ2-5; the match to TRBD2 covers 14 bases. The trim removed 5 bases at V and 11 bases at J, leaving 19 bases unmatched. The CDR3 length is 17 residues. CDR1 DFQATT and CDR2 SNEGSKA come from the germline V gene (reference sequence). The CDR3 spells CSAQTSGGVSRDNEQYF. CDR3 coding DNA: TGCAGTGCTCAGACTAGCGGGGGGGTCTCCCGGGACAATGAGCAGTACTTC.

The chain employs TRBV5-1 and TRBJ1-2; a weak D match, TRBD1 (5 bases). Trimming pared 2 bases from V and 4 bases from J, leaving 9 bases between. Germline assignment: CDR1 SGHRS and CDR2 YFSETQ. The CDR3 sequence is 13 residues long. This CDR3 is CASSFGDVYGYTF. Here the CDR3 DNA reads TGCGCCAGCAGCTTCGGGGACGTCTATGGCTACACCTTC.

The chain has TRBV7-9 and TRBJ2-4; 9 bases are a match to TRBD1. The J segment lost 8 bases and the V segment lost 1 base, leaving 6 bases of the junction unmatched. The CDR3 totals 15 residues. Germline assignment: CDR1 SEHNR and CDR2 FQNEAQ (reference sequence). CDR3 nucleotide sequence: TGTGCCAGCAGCTTAGATGGGACAGGGAACCACATTCAGTACTTC. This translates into CASSLDGTGNHIQYF.

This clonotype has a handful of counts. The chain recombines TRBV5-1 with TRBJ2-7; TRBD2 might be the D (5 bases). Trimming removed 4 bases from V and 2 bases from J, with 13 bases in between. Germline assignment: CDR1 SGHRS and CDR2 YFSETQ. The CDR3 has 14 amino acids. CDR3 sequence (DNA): TGCGCCAGCAGCCCCATCGACGGGACCTACGAGCAGTACTTC. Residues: CASSPIDGTYEQYF.

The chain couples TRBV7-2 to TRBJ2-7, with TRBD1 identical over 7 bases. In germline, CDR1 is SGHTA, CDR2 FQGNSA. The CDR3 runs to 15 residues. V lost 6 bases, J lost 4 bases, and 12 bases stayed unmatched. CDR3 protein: CASRAYTGTEYEQYF. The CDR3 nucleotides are TGTGCCAGCAGGGCATATACCGGGACAGAATACGAGCAGTACTTC.